This T cell receptor beta chain comes out of a study of CXCR3-negative and CXCR3-positive naive CD8 T cells (dated by TCRdb to between 2018 and 2021). A note on the overall study: In total, around 150 million TRB reads were obtained, or roughly 1.5 +/- 0.3 million reads per library. Diversity and physicochemical repertoire analyses were performed on about a dozen donors pooled from two independent experiments. TRBV-TRBJ cluster analysis included naive subsets from several donors and memory cells from 3 donors. Findings and caveats that apply to the study as a whole: TRB CDR3s from CXCR3-positive naive cells showed higher hydrophobicity (lower Kidera factor 4), lower energy, and higher strength and volume indices than CXCR3-negative naive cells. Comparably high repertoire diversity was found in both naive subsets, whereas much lower repertoire diversity was found in memory CD8+ T cells. Freshly isolated PBMCs were used for most assays because CXCR3 expression went down partially after cryopreservation. Because surface CD5, which has been linked to self-reactivity in mice, was comparable between naive subsets, TCR interaction strength was also inferred from TRB CDR3 physicochemical properties. Similar TRBV-TRBJ usage was shown by naive CXCR3-negative and CXCR3-positive cells from the same donor, whereas distinct patterns were shown by memory cells.

CDR1 LNHNV and CDR2 YYDKDF are derived from the germline V gene (reference sequence). There are 13 amino acids in the CDR3, from cysteine to phenylalanine inclusive. No DNA sequence was recorded. Of note for this clonotype: What antigen it recognizes has not been identified.

Sequencing used a NextSeq 550. The Human TCR Profiling Kit (MiLaboratory) was used to prepare UMI-labeled 5' RACE TRB cDNA libraries. The full amount of extracted RNA was used for cDNA synthesis, and the full amount of resulting cDNA was used for PCR amplification. Libraries were prepared in parallel with an identical number of PCR cycles. Regarding the original processing steps: MIGEC and MiXCR extracted about 49,000 +/- 11,000 unique UMI-labeled TRB cDNA molecules per library, requiring at least two reads per UMI. An average of approximately 40,000 +/- 10,000 functional in-frame TRB CDR3 nucleotide clonotypes without stop codons was found per library. After each sample was downsampled to 5000 UMI-labeled TRB molecules, VDJtools was used to calculate diversity metrics such as normalized Shannon-Wiener and Chao1. Clonotype-size-weighted physicochemical properties of the central five CDR3 residues (interaction energy, strength, volume and Kidera factor 4) were computed in VDJtools. TCRdb reprocessed the reads; each CDR3 protein sequence makes one entry, and DNA is unavailable. TCRdb's processing, not the study's, gives the V and J calls here. This sample's table contains 130,000 to 150,000 distinct CDR3 sequences. Clones ranked in the top ten supply about 0.28% of the sample.

For each CD8+ T cell subset, flow sorting was done in triplicate, and under 350,000 cells per subset went directly into RLT lysis buffer. Naive CD8+ T cells were defined stringently as CD45RO-CCR7+CD27+CD95- to exclude memory contaminants. Using standard density gradient centrifugation, peripheral blood mononuclear cells were isolated from buffy coats. A FACSAria III was used to flow-sort naive CXCR3-negative and CXCR3-positive CD8+ T cells. Total RNA was extracted from sorted cells using an RNeasy Mini Kit. The origin of this receptor is a human donor in good health. Some clones in this sample may be carry-over from other donors' samples. Sequences were obtained from naive CXCR3+ CD8+ T cells from blood. The cell subset or site label for this specimen denotes: CD45RO-CCR7+CD27+CD95- naive CD8+ T cells expressing CXCR3 (TNR3+). Recombination joined TRBV15 with TRBJ2-3. Here the CDR3 is given as CATSGSGADTQYF.